Listed here are 4 T cell receptor beta chains from one sample, sequenced in a study of shared T cell receptors in the human thymus (dated by TCRdb to about 2021). Library preparation used the immunoSEQ multiplex PCR assay. Entries here come from immuneACCESS through TCRdb and include only in-frame sequences with V and J called. Some clones fail to appear in such tables; in the studies checked, an unresolved V gene covers under half of the shortfall, and the cause of the remainder is unknown. This sample holds 500,000 to 850,000 clones; around 87% were observed only once. The top ten constitute roughly 0.0089% of the sample. These data are also associated with another study on human thymus T cells.

The sequenced sample was thymocytes. These receptors came from a boy under three years old with a congenital heart defect. Donor details come from another sample of the same person, matched by shared clones.

The rearrangement uses TRBV28 and TRBJ2-2; 7 positions match TRBD1. Trimming at V came to 4 bases and at J to 3 bases, leaving 8 bases not matched to a gene. This CDR3 is 16 amino acids long. Germline CDR1 and CDR2: MDHEN and SYDVKM. Here the CDR3 reads CASSYETGAHTGELFF. The CDR3 DNA sequence: TGTGCCAGCAGTTACGAAACAGGGGCGCACACCGGGGAGCTGTTTTTT.

About this clone itself: Other DNA sequences in this specimen translate into the identical CDR3. The rearrangement links TRBV2 to TRBJ2-5, with D possibly being TRBD2 (5 bases). This CDR3 contains 13 residues. Trimming shortened V by 6 bases and J by 4 bases, and 12 bases separated the two germline ends. Germline assignment: CDR1 SNHLY and CDR2 FYNNEI. The CDR3 loop reads CASSEGRGETQYF. The CDR3, as DNA: TGTGCCAGCAGCGAGGGCAGAGGAGAGACCCAGTACTTC.

This clone was found once. The rearrangement uses TRBV5-6 and TRBJ2-5; D gene unclear. The CDR3 totals 14 residues. V gave up 1 base and J gave up 1 base, with 8 bases separating them. Germline V gene sequence: CDR1 SGHDT, CDR2 YYEEEE. The CDR3 DNA reads TGTGCCAGCAGCTTGTCCCGGTCCCAAGAGACCCAGTACTTC. Translation: CASSLSRSQETQYF.

The chain uses TRBV29-1 and TRBJ1-2; 7 nucleotides match TRBD1. Germline V gene lookup returns CDR1 SQVTM and CDR2 ANQGSEA. The CDR3 runs to 15 residues. The V and J ends lost 7 bases and 0 bases, in that order; junction bases with no gene match: 11. The CDR3 reads CSAQGGTASNYGYTF. The CDR3 nucleotides are TGCAGCGCCCAAGGGGGGACAGCTTCTAACTATGGCTACACCTTC.